This T cell receptor beta chain was sequenced in a study of cytomegalovirus exposure and HLA in healthy donors. Across the study: Researchers previously reported finding some 110 million unique TCR beta sequences from approximately 190 million T cells. Of 398 genotyped donors, 70% to 85% clustered with self-reported Caucasian donors.

The germline gives CDR1 LNHDA, CDR2 SQIVND (reference sequence). This CDR3 is built from 15 residues. V was cut by 6 bases and J by 0 bases, with 14 bases left in between. The PCR contained 60 Vbeta and 13 Jbeta primers. Some clones are missing from TCRdb's copy, which holds only in-frame ones; the method was immunoSEQ multiplex PCR. The sample carries some 120,000 clones, 79% recorded once. This clonotype originated in a man aged 25-45 years in good health and CMV-seropositive. The chain couples TRBV19 to TRBJ1-1, with D perhaps TRBD1 (6 bases). The sample taken for sequencing was PBMCs. CDR3 region: CASRRTWDMNTEAFF. The CDR3 DNA follows: TGTGCCAGTAGACGGACTTGGGACATGAACACTGAAGCTTTCTTT.